This TCR beta chain emerged from a study of T cell repertoires in cytomegalovirus infection. Study-level findings and limits: Carriers of CMV and the relevant HLA type were discriminated by public TCR beta frequency. HLA-C-restricted TCR beta clonotypes specific for CMV led the ex vivo response.

For this clonotype: Its specificity is unknown.

V dropped 5 bases and J dropped 4; count of bases not matched to a gene: 6. The CDR3 is made up of 15 amino acids. Per germline, CDR1 LNHDA and CDR2 SQIVND (reference sequence). TCRdb independently ran MiXCR on the reads; one entry per CDR3 protein. The sample contains 650,000 to 900,000 distinct CDR3 sequences, around 29% of which appear only once. The J gene is TRBJ2-1, the V gene TRBV19; 9 nucleotides match TRBD2. Sequencing was performed on cultured CD8+ T cells from PBMCs, taken from culture after CMV antigen stimulation. The receptor's source is a human donor in good health (CMV status not recorded). Some clones in this sample may be carry-over from other donors' samples. The chain's CDR3 is CASSWSGGNYNEQFF. The CDR3 DNA is TGTGCCAGTAGTTGGAGCGGGGGGAATTACAATGAGCAGTTCTTC. The full variable domain, completed using reference TRBV19 and TRBJ2-1, is DGGITQSPKYLFRKEGQNVTLSCEQNLNHDAMYWYRQDPGQGLRLIYYSQIVNDFQKGDIAEGYSVSREKKESFPLTVTSAQKNPTAFYLCASSWSGGNYNEQFFGPGTRLTVL.